A single sample is the source of the 17 T cell receptor beta chains below, sequenced in a study of T cells of healthy individuals (dated by TCRdb to about 2018). The method behind the library was 5' RACE. Data came from an Illumina MiSeq. TCRdb handled the public reads itself, with Q25 trimming in fastp and clone calling in MiXCR, and kept productive beta chains. Every distinct CDR3 protein forms one entry, paired with its most common genes and DNA. This sample has 40,000 to 60,000 distinct CDR3 sequences in its table, and 14% to 15% of those were observed once. The leading ten clones occupy about 16% of the sample. The receptors stem from a human donor in good health.

The gene calls are TRBV20-1 and TRBJ2-1; perhaps TRBD2 as D (6 bases). CDR3 length equals 16 residues. Germline CDR1 is DFQATT and CDR2 is SNEGSKA (reference sequence). Trimming took off 1 base at V and 7 bases at J, with 20 bases between the two ends. CDR3 region: CSARGSGLLMVNEQFF. CDR3 nucleotide sequence: TGCAGTGCTAGAGGTTCGGGACTCCTCATGGTGAATGAGCAGTTCTTC.

At least ten counts were recorded for this clonotype. The J gene is TRBJ2-3, the V gene TRBV24-1; possible D gene TRBD1, 5 bases. CDR1 and CDR2 from the germline V gene are KGHDR and SFDVKD. Between the trimmed V and J ends, which lost 3 bases and 6 bases, there was a span of 9 bases. CDR3 length: 13 amino acids. CDR3 in amino acids: CATSDPRQDTQYF. The CDR3 DNA reads as TGTGCCACCAGTGATCCCCGACAGGATACGCAGTATTTT.

The sample holds a few counts of this clonotype. The genes are TRBV6-4 and TRBJ2-1; TRBD1 might be the D (6 bases). The CDR3 totals 16 residues. V gave up 0 bases and J gave up 5 bases, with 14 bases separating them. In germline, CDR1 is MRHNA, CDR2 SNTAGT. CDR3 amino acids: CASSDSGTPPHNEQFF. In nucleotides, the CDR3 is TGTGCCAGCAGTGACTCCGGGACACCTCCCCACAATGAGCAGTTCTTC.

This clonotype has ten or more counts. The chain links TRBV27 to TRBJ2-1; TRBD2 aligns across 7 bases. The CDR3 length is 13 residues. Per germline, CDR1 MNHEY and CDR2 SMNVEV (reference sequence). The V segment lost 6 bases and the J segment 13 bases; nucleotides outside the gene matches: 12. The CDR3 reads CASSRGGLSSQFF. In nucleotides, the CDR3 is TGTGCCAGCAGCCGCGGGGGTTTATCATCCCAGTTCTTC.

V is TRBV3-1 and J is TRBJ2-1; D is unclear. Germline CDR1 is LGHDT and CDR2 is YNNKEL (reference sequence). There are 12 residues in the CDR3. V was shortened by 3 bases and J by 10 bases, with 10 bases between the two germline ends. CDR3 sequence reads: CASSQKVAEQFF. CDR3 nucleotides: TGTGCCAGCAGCCAGAAAGTGGCAGAGCAGTTCTTC.

V gene TRBV7-2 combines with J gene TRBJ1-3; TRBD1 agrees at 7 bases. Germline CDR1 reads SGHTA; CDR2 reads FQGNSA. Unmatched junction bases numbered 11, after V lost 5 bases and J lost 7 bases. This CDR3 has 15 residues. The CDR3 here is CASSPSTGRANTIYF. In DNA form, the CDR3 reads TGTGCCAGCAGCCCATCGACAGGGAGGGCGAACACCATATATTTT.

This clonotype was observed at least ten times. V gene TRBV19 combines with J gene TRBJ2-1; TRBD1 is a possible D gene (6 bases). The germline V gene encodes CDR1 LNHDA and CDR2 SQIVND (reference sequence). V dropped 3 bases and J dropped 9 bases, with 36 bases sitting between them. The CDR3 loop spans 21 amino acids. As DNA, the CDR3 is TGTGCCAGTAGTATCTTTTTGGCCACAGTATCCTTGTCCGCGCTACAGGGTGAGCAGTTCTTC. It specifies CASSIFLATVSLSALQGEQFF.

In DNA form, the CDR3 reads TGCAGTGCTCTAGCGGAGGTCGGGTGGCAAGAGACCCAGTACTTC. This codes for CSALAEVGWQETQYF. The rearrangement joins TRBV20-1 to TRBJ2-5; 7 nucleotides line up with TRBD2. This CDR3 contains 15 residues. Germline trimming cut 5 bases from V and 2 bases from J; bases unmatched to any gene: 11. Germline V gene sequence: CDR1 DFQATT, CDR2 SNEGSKA (reference sequence).

This clonotype showed up many times. This chain joins TRBV20-1 and TRBJ2-1; 8 bases fit TRBD2. Germline loops: CDR1 DFQATT, CDR2 SNEGSKA (reference sequence). The CDR3 has 15 residues. V was pared by 2 bases and J by 2 bases, with 5 bases of the junction left unmatched. The CDR3 DNA reads TGCAGTGCTAGAACTACTAGCGGTCCCTACAATGAGCAGTTCTTC. It codes for CSARTTSGPYNEQFF.

This chain uses TRBV28 with TRBJ2-7; 7 nucleotides line up with TRBD2. Trimming cost V 3 bases and J 0 bases; bases outside gene matches: 5. The CDR3 totals 15 residues. The germline V gene encodes CDR1 MDHEN and CDR2 SYDVKM. The CDR3 DNA follows: TGTGCCAGCAGTTTTCTGGGAGGGATCTCCTACGAGCAGTACTTC. The encoded protein is CASSFLGGISYEQYF. The complete variable domain, with remaining parts taken from reference TRBV28 and TRBJ2-7, reads DVKVTQSSRYLVKRTGEKVFLECVQDMDHENMFWYRQDPGLGLRLIYFSYDVKMKEKGDIPEGYSVSREKKERFSLILESASTNQTSMYLCASSFLGGISYEQYFGPGTRLTVT.

This clonotype was seen at least ten times. The CDR3 loop reads CAWSGGQGASTDTQYF. CDR3 in DNA: TGTGCCTGGAGTGGGGGACAGGGGGCCAGCACAGATACGCAGTATTTT. The genes are TRBV30 and TRBJ2-3; 12 bases are shared with TRBD1. The CDR3 is 16 residues long. In germline, CDR1 is GTSNPN, CDR2 SVGIG (reference sequence). V gave up 1 base and J gave up 0 bases; unmatched junction bases: 2.

This clonotype occurred a few times. The chain uses TRBV20-1 and TRBJ2-5; 10 positions agree with TRBD1. CDR3 length: 14 amino acids. Trimming cost V 5 bases and J 5 bases; bases outside gene matches: 8. Germline values: CDR1 DFQATT, CDR2 SNEGSKA (reference sequence). DNA of the CDR3: TGCAGTGCTCCCTCGGGACAGGGGAGGGAGACCCAGTACTTC. This encodes CSAPSGQGRETQYF.

Only a few counts were recorded for this clonotype. V is TRBV5-6 and J is TRBJ1-1, with D uncertain. The CDR3 totals 13 residues. Trimming pared 0 bases from V and 5 bases from J, leaving 8 bases between. The germline V gene encodes CDR1 SGHDT and CDR2 YYEEEE. CDR3 in DNA: TGTGCCAGCAGCTTGGGTGCACAAACTGAAGCTTTCTTT. It yields the protein CASSLGAQTEAFF.

This clonotype was detected only a few times. The chain couples TRBV5-8 to TRBJ1-2; D is perhaps TRBD1 (5 bases). Trimming removed 1 base at V and 4 bases at J, with 14 bases between. CDR1 and CDR2 (germline): SGHTS, YDEGEE. The CDR3 consists of 15 residues. CDR3 coding DNA: TGTGCCAGCAGCTTGAGGAGTGCGGGGGGCTATGGCTACACCTTC. As protein: CASSLRSAGGYGYTF.

This chain links TRBV20-1 with TRBJ1-1; D may be TRBD1 (6 bases). Germline assignment: CDR1 DFQATT and CDR2 SNEGSKA (reference sequence). V lost 6 bases and J 3 bases, leaving 8 bases between the germline ends. This CDR3 comprises 11 residues. Here the CDR3 DNA reads TGCAGTGCCGAGGGGGACACTGAAGCTTTCTTT. This codes for CSAEGDTEAFF.

There are many counts of this clonotype. The rearrangement joins TRBV5-6 to TRBJ1-1; D gene ambiguous. The CDR3 extends over 13 amino acids. V shed 4 bases and J shed 0 bases, with 7 bases lying between them. Germline assignment: CDR1 SGHDT and CDR2 YYEEEE. The CDR3: CASSGPMNTEAFF. The DNA of the CDR3 is TGTGCCAGCAGCGGACCCATGAACACTGAAGCTTTCTTT.

This clonotype was counted many times. The CDR3 DNA sequence: TGTGCCAGCAGTTTCGATTTAACAGATACGCAGTATTTT. Translation gives CASSFDLTDTQYF. The gene calls are TRBV9 and TRBJ2-3; D is uncertain. In germline, CDR1 is SGDLS, CDR2 YYNGEE. The CDR3 is 13 amino acids. The V end was cut by 5 bases, the J end by 3 bases, with 10 bases between.